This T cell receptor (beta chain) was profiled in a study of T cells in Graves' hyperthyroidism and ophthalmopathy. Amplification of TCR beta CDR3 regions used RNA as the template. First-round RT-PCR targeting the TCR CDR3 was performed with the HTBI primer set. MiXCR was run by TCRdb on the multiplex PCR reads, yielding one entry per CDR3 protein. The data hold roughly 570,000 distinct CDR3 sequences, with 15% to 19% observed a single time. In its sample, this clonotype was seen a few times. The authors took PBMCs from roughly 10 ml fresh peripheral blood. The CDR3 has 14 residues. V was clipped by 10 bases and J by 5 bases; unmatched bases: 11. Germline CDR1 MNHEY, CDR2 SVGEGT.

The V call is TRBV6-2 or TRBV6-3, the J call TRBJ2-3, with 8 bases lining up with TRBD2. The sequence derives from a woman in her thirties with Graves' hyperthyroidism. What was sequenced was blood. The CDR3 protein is CATKEAGVLDTQYF. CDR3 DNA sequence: TGTGCCACCAAAGAAGCGGGAGTCTTAGATACGCAGTATTTT.